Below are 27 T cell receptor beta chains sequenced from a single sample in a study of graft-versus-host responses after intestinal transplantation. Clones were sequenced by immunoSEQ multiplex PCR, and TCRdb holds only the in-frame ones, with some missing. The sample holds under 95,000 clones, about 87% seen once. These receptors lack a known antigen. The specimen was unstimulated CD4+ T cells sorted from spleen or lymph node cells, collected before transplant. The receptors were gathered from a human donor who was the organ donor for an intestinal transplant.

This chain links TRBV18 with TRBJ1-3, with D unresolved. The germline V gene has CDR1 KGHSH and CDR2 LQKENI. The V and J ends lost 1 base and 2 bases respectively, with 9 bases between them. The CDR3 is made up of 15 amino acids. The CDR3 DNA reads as TGTGCCAGCTCACCACGGCTAGCAACTGGAAACACCATATATTTT. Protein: CASSPRLATGNTIYF. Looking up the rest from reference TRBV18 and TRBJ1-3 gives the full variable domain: NAGVMQNPRHLVRRRGQEARLRCSPMKGHSHVYWYRQLPEEGLKFMVYLQKENIIDESGMPKERFSAEFPKEGPSILRIQQVVRGDSAAYFCASSPRLATGNTIYFGEGSWLTVV.

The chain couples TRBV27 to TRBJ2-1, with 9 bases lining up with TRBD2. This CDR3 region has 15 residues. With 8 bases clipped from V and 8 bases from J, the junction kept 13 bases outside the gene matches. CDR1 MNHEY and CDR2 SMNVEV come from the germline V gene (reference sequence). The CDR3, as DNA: TGTGCCAGCCAGCCTGGGCGGGAGGGGTATTATGAGCAGTTCTTC. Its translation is CASQPGREGYYEQFF.

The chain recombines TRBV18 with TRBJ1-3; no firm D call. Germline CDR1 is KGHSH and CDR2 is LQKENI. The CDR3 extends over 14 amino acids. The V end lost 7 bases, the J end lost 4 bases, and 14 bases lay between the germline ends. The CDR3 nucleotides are TGTGCCAGCTGGCAGAGGCGAGGGGGAAACACCATATATTTT. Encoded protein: CASWQRRGGNTIYF.

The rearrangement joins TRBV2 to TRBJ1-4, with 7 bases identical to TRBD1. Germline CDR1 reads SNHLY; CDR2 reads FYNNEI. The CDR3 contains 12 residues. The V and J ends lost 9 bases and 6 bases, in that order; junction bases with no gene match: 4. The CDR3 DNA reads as TGTGCCAGTTCAGACAGGGATGAAAAACTGTTTTTT. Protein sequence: CASSDRDEKLFF. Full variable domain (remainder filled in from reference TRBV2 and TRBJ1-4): EPEVTQTPSHQVTQMGQEVILRCVPISNHLYFYWYRQILGQKVEFLVSFYNNEISEKSEIFDDQFSVERPDGSNFTLKIRSTKLEDSAMYFCASSDRDEKLFFGSGTQLSVL.

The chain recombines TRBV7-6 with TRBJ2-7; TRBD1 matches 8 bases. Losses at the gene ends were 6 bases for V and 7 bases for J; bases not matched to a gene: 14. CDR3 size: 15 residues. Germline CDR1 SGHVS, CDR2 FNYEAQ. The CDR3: CASRQRGTGTGEQYF. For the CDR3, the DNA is TGTGCCAGCAGACAACGCGGGACAGGTACGGGAGAGCAGTACTTC.

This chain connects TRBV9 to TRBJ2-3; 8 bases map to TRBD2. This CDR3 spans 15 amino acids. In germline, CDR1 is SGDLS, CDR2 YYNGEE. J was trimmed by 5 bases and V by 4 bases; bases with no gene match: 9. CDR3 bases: TGTGCCAGCAGCCCCCGGGGGGGGAACGAAGATACGCAGTATTTT. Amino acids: CASSPRGGNEDTQYF. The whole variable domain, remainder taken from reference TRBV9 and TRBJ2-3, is DSGVTQTPKHLITATGQRVTLRCSPRSGDLSVYWYQQSLDQGLQFLIQYYNGEERAKGNILERFSAQQFPDLHSELNLSSLELGDSALYFCASSPRGGNEDTQYFGPGTRLTVL.

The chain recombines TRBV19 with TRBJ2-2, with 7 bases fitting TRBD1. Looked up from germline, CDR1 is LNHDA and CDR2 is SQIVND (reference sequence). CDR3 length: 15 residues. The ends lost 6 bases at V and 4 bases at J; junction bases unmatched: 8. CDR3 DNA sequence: TGTGCCAGTAGCCCCTGGGACAGACCCACCGGGGAGCTGTTTTTT. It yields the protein CASSPWDRPTGELFF.

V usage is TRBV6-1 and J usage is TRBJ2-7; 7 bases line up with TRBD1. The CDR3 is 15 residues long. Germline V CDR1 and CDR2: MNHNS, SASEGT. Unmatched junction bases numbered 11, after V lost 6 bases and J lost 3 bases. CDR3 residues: CASRMRGAGGYEQYF. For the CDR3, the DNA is TGTGCCAGCAGGATGAGAGGGGCAGGGGGCTACGAGCAGTACTTC.

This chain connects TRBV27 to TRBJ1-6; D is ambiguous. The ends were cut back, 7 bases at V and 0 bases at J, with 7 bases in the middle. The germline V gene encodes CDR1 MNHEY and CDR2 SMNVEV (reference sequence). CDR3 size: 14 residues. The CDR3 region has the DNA TGTGCCAGCATTCACAGCTCCTATAATTCACCCCTCCACTTT. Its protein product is CASIHSSYNSPLHF.

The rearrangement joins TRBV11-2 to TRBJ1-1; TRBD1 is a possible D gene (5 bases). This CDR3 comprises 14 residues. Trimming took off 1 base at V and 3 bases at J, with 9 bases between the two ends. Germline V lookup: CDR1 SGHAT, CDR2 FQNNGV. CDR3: CASSLGQLYTEAFF. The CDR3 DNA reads TGTGCCAGCAGCTTAGGACAGCTGTACACTGAAGCTTTCTTT. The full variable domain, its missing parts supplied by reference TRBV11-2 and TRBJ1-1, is EAGVAQSPRYKIIEKRQSVAFWCNPISGHATLYWYQQILGQGPKLLIQFQNNGVVDDSQLPKDRFSAERLKGVDSTLKIQPAKLEDSAVYLCASSLGQLYTEAFFGQGTRLTVV.

The CDR3 sequence is CATSRDPRAPEQFF. Written as DNA, the CDR3 is TGTGCCACCAGCAGAGATCCCAGGGCTCCTGAGCAGTTCTTC. The rearrangement joins TRBV15 to TRBJ2-1, with a tentative D call TRBD1 (5 bases). This CDR3 spans 14 amino acids. Trimming cost V 0 bases and J 9 bases, with 12 bases left between them. Germline V gives CDR1 LNHNV, CDR2 YYDKDF (reference sequence). Supplemented by reference TRBV15 and TRBJ2-1, the full variable domain reads DAMVIQNPRYQVTQFGKPVTLSCSQTLNHNVMYWYQQKSSQAPKLLFHYYDKDFNNEADTPDNFQSRRPNTSFCFLDIRSPGLGDTAMYLCATSRDPRAPEQFFGPGTRLTVL.

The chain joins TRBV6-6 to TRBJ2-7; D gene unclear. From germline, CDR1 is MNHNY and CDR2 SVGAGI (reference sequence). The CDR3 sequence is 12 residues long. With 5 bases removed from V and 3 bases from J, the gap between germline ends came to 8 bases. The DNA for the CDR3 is TGTGCCAGCAGTCCGTATGTCTACGAGCAGTACTTC. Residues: CASSPYVYEQYF.

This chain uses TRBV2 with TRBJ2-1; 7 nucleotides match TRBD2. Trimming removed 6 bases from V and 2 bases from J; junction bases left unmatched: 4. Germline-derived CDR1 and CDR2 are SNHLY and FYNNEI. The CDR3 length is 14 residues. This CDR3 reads CASSRLAAYNEQFF. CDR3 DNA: TGTGCCAGCAGCCGACTAGCAGCCTACAATGAGCAGTTCTTC.

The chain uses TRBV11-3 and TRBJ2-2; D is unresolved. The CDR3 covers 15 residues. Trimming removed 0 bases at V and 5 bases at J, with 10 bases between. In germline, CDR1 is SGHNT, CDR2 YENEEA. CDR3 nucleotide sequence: TGTGCCAGCAGCTTAGATCTAGAAGAAACCGGGGAGCTGTTTTTT. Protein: CASSLDLEETGELFF.

CDR3 nucleotides: TGTGCCAGCAGTGGGGCTCGGAACCAAGAGACCCAGTACTTC. This sequence encodes CASSGARNQETQYF. This chain joins TRBV6-6 and TRBJ2-5, with a weak D call TRBD1 (5 bases). Germline CDR1 MNHNY, CDR2 SVGAGI (reference sequence). Trimming left V 5 bases short and J 0 bases short, with 10 bases between. The CDR3 sequence is 14 residues long.

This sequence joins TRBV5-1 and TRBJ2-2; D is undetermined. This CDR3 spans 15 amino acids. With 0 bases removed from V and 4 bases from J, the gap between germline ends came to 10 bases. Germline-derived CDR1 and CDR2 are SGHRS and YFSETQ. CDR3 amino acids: CASSLEQLATGELFF. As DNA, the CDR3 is TGCGCCAGCAGCTTGGAACAGTTGGCCACCGGGGAGCTGTTTTTT.

The CDR3 nucleotides read TGTGCCAGCCAAAGAATTGCCGGGACAGGGTCCTCCTACGAGCAGTACTTC. Protein sequence: CASQRIAGTGSSYEQYF. The V call is TRBV2, the J call TRBJ2-7; 9 bases are shared with TRBD1. Germline CDR1 SNHLY, CDR2 FYNNEI. The junction had 14 bases not matched to a gene; V was cut back by 8 bases and J by 0 bases. CDR3 length equals 17 residues.

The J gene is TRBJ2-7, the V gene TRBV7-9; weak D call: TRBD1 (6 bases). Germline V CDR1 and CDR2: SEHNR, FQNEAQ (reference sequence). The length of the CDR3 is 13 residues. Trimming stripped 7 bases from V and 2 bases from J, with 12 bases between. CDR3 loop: CASTTRTAYEQYF. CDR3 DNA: TGTGCCAGCACCACCAGGACAGCCTACGAGCAGTACTTC. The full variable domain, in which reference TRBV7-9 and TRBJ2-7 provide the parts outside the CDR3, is DTGVSQNPRHKITKRGQNVTFRCDPISEHNRLYWYRQTLGQGPEFLTYFQNEAQLEKSRLLSDRFSAERPKGSFSTLEIQRTEQGDSAMYLCASTTRTAYEQYFGPGTRLTVT.

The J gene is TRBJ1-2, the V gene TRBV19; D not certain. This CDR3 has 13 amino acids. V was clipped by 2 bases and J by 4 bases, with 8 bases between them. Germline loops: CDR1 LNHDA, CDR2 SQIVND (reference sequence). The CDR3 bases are TGTGCCAGTAGTATAAGGGAGTCCTATGGCTACACCTTC. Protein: CASSIRESYGYTF.

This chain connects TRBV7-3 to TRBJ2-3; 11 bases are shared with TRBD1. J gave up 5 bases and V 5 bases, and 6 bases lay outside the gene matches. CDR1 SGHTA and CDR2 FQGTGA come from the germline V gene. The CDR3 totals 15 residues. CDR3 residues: CASSPGQGARDTQYF. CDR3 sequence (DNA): TGTGCCAGCAGCCCCGGACAGGGGGCGCGAGATACGCAGTATTTT.

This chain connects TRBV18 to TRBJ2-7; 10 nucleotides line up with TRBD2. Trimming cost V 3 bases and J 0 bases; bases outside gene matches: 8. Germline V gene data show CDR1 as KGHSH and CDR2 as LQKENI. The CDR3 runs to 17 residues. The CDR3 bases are TGTGCCAGCTCACCGGGTCTAGCGGGAGCGATCTCCTACGAGCAGTACTTC. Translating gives CASSPGLAGAISYEQYF.

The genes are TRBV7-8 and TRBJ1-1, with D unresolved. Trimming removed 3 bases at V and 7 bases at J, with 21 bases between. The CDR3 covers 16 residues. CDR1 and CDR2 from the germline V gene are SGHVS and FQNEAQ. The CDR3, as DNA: TGTGCCAGCAGCTTTTTAATCCGCGGGAATGCTCTTGAAGCTTTCTTT. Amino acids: CASSFLIRGNALEAFF.

The CDR3 here is CASSLRLGGANEKLFF. CDR3 coding DNA: TGTGCCAGCAGCCTACGCCTTGGGGGGGCCAATGAAAAACTGTTTTTT. This sequence joins TRBV27 and TRBJ1-4, with D perhaps matching TRBD1 (6 bases). With 6 bases removed from V and 5 bases from J, the gap between germline ends came to 19 bases. The germline gives CDR1 MNHEY, CDR2 SMNVEV (reference sequence). The CDR3 is made up of 16 amino acids.

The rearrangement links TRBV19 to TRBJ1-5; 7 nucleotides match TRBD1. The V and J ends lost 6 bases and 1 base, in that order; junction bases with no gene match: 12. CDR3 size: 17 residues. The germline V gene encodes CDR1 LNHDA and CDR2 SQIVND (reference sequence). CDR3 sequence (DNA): TGTGCCAGTAGAGACAAGGGGGCAGTTTTGAGCAATCAGCCCCAGCATTTT. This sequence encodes CASRDKGAVLSNQPQHF.

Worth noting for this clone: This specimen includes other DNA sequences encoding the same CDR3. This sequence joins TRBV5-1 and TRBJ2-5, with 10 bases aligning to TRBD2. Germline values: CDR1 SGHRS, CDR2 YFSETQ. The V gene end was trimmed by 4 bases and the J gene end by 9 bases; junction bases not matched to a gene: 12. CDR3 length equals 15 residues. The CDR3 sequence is CASSGTSGATEAQYF. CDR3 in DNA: TGCGCCAGCAGCGGAACTAGCGGGGCTACGGAGGCCCAGTACTTC.

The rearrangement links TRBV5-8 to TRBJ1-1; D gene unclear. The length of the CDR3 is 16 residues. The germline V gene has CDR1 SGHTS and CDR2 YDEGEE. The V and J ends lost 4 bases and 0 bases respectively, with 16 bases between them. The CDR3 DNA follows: TGTGCCAGCAGCGTGAGGCGGATGGCTATGAACACTGAAGCTTTCTTT. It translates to CASSVRRMAMNTEAFF.

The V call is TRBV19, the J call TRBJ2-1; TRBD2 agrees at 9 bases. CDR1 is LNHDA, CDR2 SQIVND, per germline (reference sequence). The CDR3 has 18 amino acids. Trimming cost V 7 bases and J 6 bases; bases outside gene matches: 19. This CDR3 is CASKPVAGVPQQANEQFF. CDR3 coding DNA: TGTGCCAGTAAACCGGTAGCGGGGGTACCCCAACAGGCCAATGAGCAGTTCTTC.